This T cell receptor (beta chain) was documented in a study of a mutant IDH1 vaccine in newly diagnosed glioma. Sequencing used immunoSEQ multiplex PCR; TCRdb keeps in-frame clones, though not all of them. The sample contains about 33,000 clones, approximately 86% of which appear only once. CDR1 is GTSNPN, CDR2 SVGIG, per germline (reference sequence). This CDR3 has 11 residues. On this clone itself: A junction boundary mismatches the germline segment, possibly from a read error.

Documented time point: baseline, week 1 (first vaccination visit). Treatment indicated: pre-vaccination baseline after standard-of-care therapy. J is TRBJ1-4 and V is TRBV30; weak D call: TRBD1 (5 bases). This TCR was sampled from a woman between 40 and 55 years old with glioma. The sequencing here drew on PBMCs, taken from a glioma patient treated with radiotherapy, temozolomide or both. Here the CDR3 DNA reads TGCTCCGGGACGGATAATGAAAAACTGTTTTTT. Residues: CSGTDNEKLFF.